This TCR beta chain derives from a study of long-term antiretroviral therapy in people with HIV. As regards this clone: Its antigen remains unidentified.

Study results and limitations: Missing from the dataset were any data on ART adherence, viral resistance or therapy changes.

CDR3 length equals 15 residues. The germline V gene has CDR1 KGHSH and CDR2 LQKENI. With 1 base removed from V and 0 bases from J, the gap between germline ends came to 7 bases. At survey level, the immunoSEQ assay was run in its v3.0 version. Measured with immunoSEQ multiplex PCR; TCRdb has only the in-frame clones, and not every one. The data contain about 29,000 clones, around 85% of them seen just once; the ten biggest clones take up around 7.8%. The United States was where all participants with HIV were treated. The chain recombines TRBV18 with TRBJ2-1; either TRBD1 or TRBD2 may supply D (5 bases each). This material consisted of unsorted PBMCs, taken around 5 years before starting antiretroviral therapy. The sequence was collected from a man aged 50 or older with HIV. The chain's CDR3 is CASSPQGSSYNEQFF. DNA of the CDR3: TGTGCCAGCTCACCACAGGGGAGCTCCTACAATGAGCAGTTCTTC.